The 10 T cell receptor beta chains in this list originate from one sample, sequenced in a study of human thymus T cells. Clones were read by immunoSEQ multiplex PCR, and TCRdb kept only the in-frame ones, dropping some. The table records 55,000 to 85,000 clones, 95% of them present only once. Resections obtained during corrective heart surgery supplied the thymus tissue. Sequenced sample: thymus tissue. These TCRs come from a girl under two years old with a congenital heart defect but otherwise immunologically healthy.

This clone was detected a few times. The V call is TRBV6-7, the J call TRBJ1-1; D remains unclear. TRBV6-7 is classed as an ORF, of uncertain function. The CDR3 has 16 residues. The V and J ends lost 5 bases and 0 bases respectively, with 16 bases between them. The DNA for the CDR3 is TGTGCCAGCAGTGCCCATTGCAGGTGGGTGAACACTGAAGCTTTCTTT. Its protein is CASSAHCRWVNTEAFF.

The rearrangement joins TRBV7-9 to TRBJ1-1, with D tentatively TRBD1 (5 bases). The CDR3 covers 14 residues. Germline lookup yields CDR1 SEHNR and CDR2 FQNEAQ (reference sequence). V was pared by 5 bases and J by 4 bases, with 14 bases between. CDR3 sequence reads: CASSPSRGGTEAFF. CDR3 nucleotide sequence: TGTGCCAGCAGCCCCTCCCGGGGGGGCACTGAAGCTTTCTTT.

The V call is TRBV5-1, the J call TRBJ2-3; no reliable D call. Germline values: CDR1 SGHRS, CDR2 YFSETQ. There are 17 residues in the CDR3. V lost 0 bases and J lost 0, with 14 bases in between. The CDR3 bases are TGCGCCAGCAGCTTGGGATGGCGCGGTACTAGCACAGATACGCAGTATTTT. It translates to CASSLGWRGTSTDTQYF.

CDR3: CASRIGGGAETQYF. The CDR3 coding sequence is TGTGCCAGCCGAATCGGCGGGGGGGCCGAGACCCAGTACTTC. The chain couples TRBV6-5 to TRBJ2-5; 9 nucleotides agree with TRBD2. This CDR3 has 14 amino acids. Germline-derived CDR1 and CDR2 are MNHEY and SVGAGI. Unmatched junction bases numbered 9, after V lost 8 bases and J lost 5 bases.

The V gene is TRBV6-1, the J gene TRBJ2-5, with D tentatively TRBD2 (6 bases). V shed 7 bases and J shed 2 bases, with 17 bases lying between them. CDR1 MNHNS and CDR2 SASEGT come from the germline V gene. This CDR3 spans 15 amino acids. The CDR3 loop reads CASKKVGGAQETQYF. CDR3 sequence (DNA): TGTGCCAGCAAAAAGGTCGGGGGAGCGCAAGAGACCCAGTACTTC.

The gene calls are TRBV7-2 and TRBJ2-2; TRBD2 aligns across 12 bases. The CDR3 contains 18 residues. The J segment lost 0 bases and the V segment lost 1 base, leaving 3 bases of the junction unmatched. The germline gives CDR1 SGHTA, CDR2 FQGNSA. The CDR3 reads CASSLETSGRANTGELFF. CDR3 nucleotide sequence: TGTGCCAGCAGCTTAGAGACTAGCGGGAGAGCGAACACCGGGGAGCTGTTTTTT.

The CDR3 nucleotides are TGTGCCAGCAGCCCGGGACCGGAGGGAGAAAAACTGTTTTTT. Translation: CASSPGPEGEKLFF. The V gene is TRBV6-1, the J gene TRBJ1-4, with a weak D call TRBD1 (5 bases). Germline CDR1 is MNHNS and CDR2 is SASEGT. The CDR3 loop spans 14 amino acids. V was shortened by 6 bases and J by 8 bases, with 16 bases between the two germline ends.

V and J are TRBV14 and TRBJ2-1; TRBD2 matches 12 bases. V lost 0 bases to trimming and J lost 4 bases; unmatched junction nucleotides: 7. CDR3 length equals 18 residues. Germline V gene sequence: CDR1 SGHDN, CDR2 FVKESK. The CDR3 DNA sequence: TGTGCCAGCAGCCAAGAGGGGAACGGACTAGCGGGGTACAATGAGCAGTTCTTC. Residues: CASSQEGNGLAGYNEQFF.

The rearrangement uses TRBV6-4 and TRBJ2-5; 8 positions match TRBD2. V was clipped by 5 bases and J by 4 bases; unmatched bases: 12. This CDR3 contains 16 residues. CDR1 MRHNA and CDR2 SNTAGT come from the germline V gene. This CDR3 reads CASSLKASGPRETQYF. The CDR3, as DNA: TGTGCCAGCAGTCTTAAGGCTAGCGGGCCCCGAGAGACCCAGTACTTC.

The chain has TRBV27 and TRBJ2-1; D is uncertain. V shed 5 bases and J shed 0 bases, with 11 bases lying between them. The CDR3 extends over 15 amino acids. Germline V gene lookup returns CDR1 MNHEY and CDR2 SMNVEV (reference sequence). The CDR3 coding sequence is TGTGCCAGCAGTCCCGGCCCAAGCTCCTACAATGAGCAGTTCTTC. Translation: CASSPGPSSYNEQFF.